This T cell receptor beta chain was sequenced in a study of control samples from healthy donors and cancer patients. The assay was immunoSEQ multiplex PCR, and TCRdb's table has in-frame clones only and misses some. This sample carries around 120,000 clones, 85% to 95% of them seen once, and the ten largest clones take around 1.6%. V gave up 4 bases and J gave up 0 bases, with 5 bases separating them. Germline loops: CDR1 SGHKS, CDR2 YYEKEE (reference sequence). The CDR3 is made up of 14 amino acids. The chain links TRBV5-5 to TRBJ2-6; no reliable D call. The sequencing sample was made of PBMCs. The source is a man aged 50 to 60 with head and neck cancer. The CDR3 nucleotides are TGTGCCAGCAGCCAATTCTCTGGGGCCAACGTCCTGACTTTC. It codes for CASSQFSGANVLTF. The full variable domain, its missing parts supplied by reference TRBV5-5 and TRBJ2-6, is DAGVTQSPTHLIKTRGQQVTLRCSPISGHKSVSWYQQVLGQGPQFIFQYYEKEERGRGNFPDRFSARQFPNYSSELNVNALLLGDSALYLCASSQFSGANVLTFGAGSRLTVL.